This T cell receptor (beta chain) appears in the sequencing data of a study of T cell repertoires in cytomegalovirus infection. This clonotype was picked up many times. Per germline, CDR1 SGHTA and CDR2 FQGNSA. This CDR3 is built from 13 residues. V was trimmed by 5 bases and J by 2 bases, leaving 8 bases between them. TCRdb used MiXCR to reprocess the reads, holding one entry per CDR3 protein. The sample comprises more than 250,000 distinct CDR3 sequences, roughly 15% of which are singletons, and around 8.1% rests with the top ten. This TCR was sampled from a human donor in good health (CMV status not recorded). Some clones in this sample may be carry-over from other donors' samples. Sequencing was carried out using PBMCs. This chain connects TRBV7-2 to TRBJ2-3; D gene unclear. CDR3 residues: CASSTRPTDTQYF. For the CDR3, the DNA is TGTGCCAGCAGCACGCGGCCCACAGATACGCAGTATTTT.